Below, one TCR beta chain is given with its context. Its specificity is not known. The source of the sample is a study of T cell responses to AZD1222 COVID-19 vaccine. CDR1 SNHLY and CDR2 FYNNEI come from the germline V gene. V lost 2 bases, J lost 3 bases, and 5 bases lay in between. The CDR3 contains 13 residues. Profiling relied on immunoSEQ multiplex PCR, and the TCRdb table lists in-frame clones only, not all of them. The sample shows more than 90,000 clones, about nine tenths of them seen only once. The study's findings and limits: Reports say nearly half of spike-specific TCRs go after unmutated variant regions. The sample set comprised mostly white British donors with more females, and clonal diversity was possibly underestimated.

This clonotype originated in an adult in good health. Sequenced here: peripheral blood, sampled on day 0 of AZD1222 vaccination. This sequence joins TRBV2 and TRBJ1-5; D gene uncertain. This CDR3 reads CASSEFLNQPQHF. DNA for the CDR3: TGTGCCAGCAGTGAATTCCTCAATCAGCCCCAGCATTTT.